This T cell receptor (beta chain) was found in a study of blood T cell repertoires in COVID-19. Study overall: Sites in the United States, Italy and Spain provided acute and convalescent COVID-19 samples. Nucleic acid was either cDNA or gDNA, and it came from T cells, B-cell-depleted T cells, or PBMCs.

The V gene's germline CDR1 is SQVTM and CDR2 ANQGSEA. Trimming at V came to 6 bases and at J to 7 bases, leaving 9 bases not matched to a gene. This CDR3 is 14 amino acids long. In the source study's methods: Counts of nucleated cells, estimated from reference gene primer amplification, were obtained. Clones were sequenced by immunoSEQ multiplex PCR, and TCRdb holds only the in-frame ones, with some missing. V and J calls and clone size are given by that table; D and trimming were obtained from the DNA. The sample records under 170,000 clones, 65% to 90% being singletons. This clone has only one observation.

This receptor was obtained from a man between 65 and 80 years old with acute or convalescent COVID-19. Sequencing was done on a sample of peripheral blood. The V and J genes are TRBV29-1 and TRBJ2-1; 10 nucleotides line up with TRBD2. The CDR3 spells CSVYLAGAYNEQFF. The CDR3 bases are TGCAGCGTCTATCTAGCGGGAGCGTATAATGAGCAGTTCTTC.